The text below deals with one T cell receptor (beta chain). Its cognate antigen is unknown. This sample is part of a study of PD-L1 blockade in urothelial cancer. Looking at the study overall: Study patients had been treated with 0 to 3 previous chemotherapy regimens. Specimens of blood held a median count of 141,255 T cells. General observations from the study: Durable benefit was linked to greater 3-week expansion of tumor-associated blood clones.

Time point indicated: pretreatment peripheral blood. The trim removed 3 bases at V and 8 bases at J, leaving 10 bases unmatched. This CDR3 has 14 amino acids. In germline, CDR1 is MNHEY, CDR2 SMNVEV (reference sequence). The investigators introduced synthetic TCR analog templates into each PCR as spikes. Produced via immunoSEQ multiplex PCR; TCRdb's table is partial and in-frame only. This sample has nearly 45,000 clones; about 88% occur once, and the top ten carry about 25%. The clonotype was recovered from a donor at least 40 years old with urothelial cancer. The gene calls are TRBV27 and TRBJ2-7; 7 nucleotides line up with TRBD2. Sequenced material: PBMCs, taken around atezolizumab (anti-PD-L1) treatment. Here the CDR3 DNA reads TGTGCCAGCAGTTTTGGCGGGAGCCCCCGAAAGCAGTACTTC. It encodes CASSFGGSPRKQYF.